One and the same sample provided the 27 T cell receptor beta chains below, sequenced in a study of T cell repertoires in cytomegalovirus infection. TCRdb reprocessed the reads with MiXCR, giving one entry per CDR3 protein. Of approximately 97,000 distinct CDR3 sequences in the sample, approximately 17% were seen once. The specimen sequenced was PBMCs. These receptors came from a human donor in good health (CMV status not recorded). Some clones in this sample may be carry-over from other donors' samples.

V usage is TRBV4-1 and J usage is TRBJ2-7; TRBD1 matches at 7 bases. This CDR3 comprises 15 residues. The germline V gene has CDR1 MGHRA and CDR2 YSYEKL. After removal of 1 base from V and 4 bases from J, the junction contained 7 bases not matched to a gene. The CDR3 nucleotides read TGCGCCAGCAGCCAAGCGGACAGGAATCCATACGAGCAGTACTTC. Translated: CASSQADRNPYEQYF.

This clonotype has a count of ten or more. V is TRBV7-2 and J is TRBJ1-1, with a weak D call TRBD1 (5 bases). This CDR3 comprises 14 residues. V lost 6 bases and J lost 2, with 13 bases in between. The germline V gene encodes CDR1 SGHTA and CDR2 FQGNSA. As DNA, the CDR3 is TGTGCCAGCAGTCGTGACAGTGGAAACACTGAAGCTTTCTTT. Protein product: CASSRDSGNTEAFF.

This clonotype was observed a few times. This sequence joins TRBV29-1 and TRBJ1-1, with D tentatively TRBD1 (5 bases). Between the trimmed V and J ends, which lost 6 bases and 7 bases, there was a span of 15 bases. Per the germline V gene, CDR1 is SQVTM and CDR2 is ANQGSEA. The CDR3 loop spans 12 amino acids. CDR3 loop: CSVQKDRNEAFF. As DNA, the CDR3 is TGCAGCGTCCAGAAAGACAGAAATGAAGCTTTCTTT.

The chain employs TRBV3-1 and TRBJ2-7, with TRBD2 identical over 7 bases. This CDR3 has 14 amino acids. In germline, CDR1 is LGHDT, CDR2 YNNKEL (reference sequence). V shed 4 bases and J 2 bases; nucleotides not matched to a gene: 5. CDR3 in amino acids: CASSLGLETYEQYF. In DNA, the CDR3 is TGTGCCAGCAGCCTCGGACTAGAGACCTACGAGCAGTACTTC.

This clonotype has at least ten counts. The J gene is TRBJ2-3, the V gene TRBV5-4, with 9 bases fitting TRBD2. The CDR3 has 16 amino acids. J was trimmed by 6 bases and V by 7 bases; bases with no gene match: 15. Germline assignment: CDR1 SGHNT and CDR2 YYREEE (reference sequence). CDR3 DNA sequence: TGTGCCAGCCGAATTAGCGGGGGCCGCCCGGGGGATACGCAGTATTTT. This codes for CASRISGGRPGDTQYF.

This clonotype came up many times. CDR3 protein: CASSLGRLAGDTDTQYF. CDR3 bases: TGCGCCAGCAGCTTGGGCCGACTAGCGGGGGACACAGATACGCAGTATTTT. The chain carries TRBV5-1 and TRBJ2-3, with 12 bases fitting TRBD2. Germline assignment: CDR1 SGHRS and CDR2 YFSETQ. The ends lost 0 bases at V and 2 bases at J; junction bases unmatched: 4. The CDR3 length is 17 residues.

This clonotype has more than one count but fewer than ten. The V and J genes are TRBV9 and TRBJ2-7; no firm D call. Germline CDR1 reads SGDLS; CDR2 reads YYNGEE. V dropped 5 bases and J dropped 3 bases, with 15 bases sitting between them. There are 14 residues in the CDR3. CDR3 residues: CASSLSHVGYEQYF. The CDR3 region has the DNA TGTGCCAGCAGTCTCTCACATGTTGGCTACGAGCAGTACTTC.

In its sample, this clonotype was seen many times. This rearrangement joins TRBV7-9 to TRBJ1-4; D remains unclear. Germline V CDR1 and CDR2: SEHNR, FQNEAQ (reference sequence). With 4 bases removed from V and 6 bases from J, the gap between germline ends came to 15 bases. The CDR3 has 15 residues. The CDR3 DNA reads as TGTGCCAGCAGCTACGCAGCGGGGTGGGATGAAAAACTGTTTTTT. Its protein product is CASSYAAGWDEKLFF.

This clonotype turned up a few times. The chain employs TRBV20-1 and TRBJ2-7; TRBD1 might be the D (5 bases). Between the trimmed V and J ends, which lost 3 bases and 2 bases, there was a span of 17 bases. The V gene's germline CDR1 is DFQATT and CDR2 SNEGSKA (reference sequence). The CDR3 totals 15 residues. The CDR3 here is CSARGFEQGAYEQYF. In DNA form, the CDR3 reads TGCAGTGCTAGGGGGTTTGAGCAGGGTGCCTACGAGCAGTACTTC.

This clonotype was seen at least ten times. Here the CDR3 reads CASSPSPKNEQYF. CDR3 in DNA: TGTGCCAGCAGCCCTAGTCCTAAAAACGAGCAGTACTTC. The rearrangement joins TRBV7-2 to TRBJ2-7; D gene ambiguous. CDR1 is SGHTA, CDR2 FQGNSA, per germline. This CDR3 spans 13 amino acids. Between the trimmed V and J ends, which lost 5 bases and 5 bases, there was a span of 13 bases.

This clonotype was seen only a few times. V and J are TRBV4-1 and TRBJ2-2, with no clear D. There are 15 residues in the CDR3. The germline V gene encodes CDR1 MGHRA and CDR2 YSYEKL. Trimming left V 1 base short and J 0 bases short, with 6 bases between. The CDR3 sequence is CASSQAQANTGELFF. The CDR3 region has the DNA TGCGCCAGCAGCCAAGCCCAGGCGAACACCGGGGAGCTGTTTTTT.

The rearrangement links TRBV4-2 to TRBJ1-1, with D possibly being TRBD1 (5 bases). The CDR3 contains 19 residues. Germline V gene sequence: CDR1 LGHNA, CDR2 YNFKEQ. The V end lost 3 bases, the J end lost 5 bases, and 28 bases lay between the germline ends. Here the CDR3 reads CASSHHFAPRISRGTEAFF. The DNA for the CDR3 is TGTGCCAGCAGCCATCACTTTGCGCCTCGGATAAGTCGGGGGACTGAAGCTTTCTTT.

This clonotype was observed a few times. The rearrangement uses TRBV2 and TRBJ1-1, with D hard to call. V was clipped by 7 bases and J by 1 base, with 7 bases between them. The CDR3 is made up of 12 amino acids. CDR1 and CDR2 from the germline V gene are SNHLY and FYNNEI. CDR3 nucleotide sequence: TGTGCCAGCAAGTTAGGGAACACTGAAGCTTTCTTT. It codes for CASKLGNTEAFF.

This clonotype has only one observation. A much larger clone is a single base away; this may be a read error. The gene calls are TRBV6-5 and TRBJ1-1; 8 nucleotides line up with TRBD1. This CDR3 is 14 amino acids long. Trimming removed 6 bases from V and 4 bases from J; junction bases left unmatched: 7. Germline-derived CDR1 and CDR2 are MNHEY and SVGAGI. CDR3 protein: CASRLRGRPTEAFF. The CDR3 nucleotides read TGTGCCAGCAGACTCAGGGGGCGTCCCACTGAAGCTTTCTTT.

This clonotype was counted ten times or more. This sequence joins TRBV6-6 and TRBJ1-1; TRBD1 agrees at 9 bases. CDR1 and CDR2 from the germline V gene are MNHNY and SVGAGI (reference sequence). The CDR3 consists of 15 residues. V lost 2 bases to trimming and J lost 3 bases; unmatched junction nucleotides: 4. The CDR3, as DNA: TGTGCCAGCAGTTACAACGACAGGGGGGACACTGAAGCTTTCTTT. Amino acids: CASSYNDRGDTEAFF.

This clonotype was observed many times. The junction and the germline gene differ at one end; a read error may be behind it. The V gene is TRBV7-9, the J gene TRBJ2-7; possible D gene TRBD1, 7 bases. Germline V gene lookup returns CDR1 SEHNR and CDR2 FQNEAQ (reference sequence). This CDR3 has 13 amino acids. The CDR3, as DNA: TGTGCCAGCAGCTTACCGTTCAGGGGGGCCATGGACTTC. Translated, it gives CASSLPFRGAMDF.

The chain recombines TRBV20-1 with TRBJ1-2; TRBD1 is a possible D gene (5 bases). From germline, CDR1 is DFQATT and CDR2 SNEGSKA (reference sequence). V was shortened by 3 bases and J by 6 bases, with 14 bases between the two germline ends. The CDR3 sequence is 13 residues long. The CDR3 region is CSARRLEGHGYTF. The CDR3 DNA reads as TGCAGTGCTAGGAGATTAGAGGGACATGGCTACACCTTC.

This clonotype was seen many times. The V and J genes are TRBV7-2 and TRBJ1-1; 10 bases are a match to TRBD1. V was clipped by 3 bases and J by 3 bases; unmatched bases: 4. This CDR3 is built from 15 residues. In germline, CDR1 is SGHTA, CDR2 FQGNSA. DNA of the CDR3: TGTGCCAGCAGCTTGACAGGGGGCTTGTACACTGAAGCTTTCTTT. Its protein product is CASSLTGGLYTEAFF.

This chain joins TRBV6-2 or TRBV6-3 and TRBJ2-7; tentatively, D is TRBD2 (6 bases). Between the trimmed V and J ends, which lost 6 bases and 6 bases, there was a span of 9 bases. There are 11 residues in the CDR3. The germline gives CDR1 MNHEY, CDR2 SVGEGT. As DNA, the CDR3 is TGTGCCAGCAGAGGGAGGACCGAGCAGTACTTC. Translated: CASRGRTEQYF.

This clonotype has at least ten counts. The chain combines TRBV7-2 with TRBJ1-5; D is ambiguous. V lost 4 bases and J lost 7, with 14 bases in between. Germline V lookup: CDR1 SGHTA, CDR2 FQGNSA. This CDR3 comprises 14 residues. The CDR3 coding sequence is TGTGCCAGCAGCTCAGGCCCCCGGGGACAGCCCCAGCATTTT. It encodes CASSSGPRGQPQHF.

In this sample, this clonotype turned up a few times. The chain is built from TRBV7-2 and TRBJ1-4, with a weak D call TRBD1 (5 bases). This CDR3 region has 14 residues. V lost 1 base and J lost 12, with 15 bases in between. From germline, CDR1 is SGHTA and CDR2 FQGNSA. The CDR3 sequence is CASSLGGGDVELFF. The CDR3 region has the DNA TGTGCCAGCAGCTTAGGTGGAGGGGATGTTGAACTGTTTTTT.

This clonotype was picked up a small number of times. The chain combines TRBV7-9 with TRBJ2-7; 9 bases agree with TRBD2. This CDR3 region has 13 residues. The V and J ends lost 6 bases and 3 bases, in that order; junction bases with no gene match: 3. CDR1 is SEHNR and CDR2 is FQNEAQ in the germline V gene (reference sequence). The CDR3 DNA reads as TGTGCCAGCAGACCTAGCGGGAACTACGAGCAGTACTTC. Its protein product is CASRPSGNYEQYF.

Notes on this clonotype: Being one base from a much bigger clone, this may be a read error. The chain combines TRBV7-2 with TRBJ2-7; 7 nucleotides line up with TRBD1. The CDR3 is 15 residues long. Germline V gene data show CDR1 as SGHTA and CDR2 as FQGNSA. CDR3 nucleotide sequence: TGTGCCAGCAGCTTAGGGACAGGTCTCTCCTACCAGCAGTACTTC. Protein product: CASSLGTGLSYQQYF.

This clonotype came up many times. The chain's CDR3 is CASSPAGGRGTDTQYF. The CDR3 DNA sequence: TGTGCCAGCAGCCCAGCGGGGGGGCGGGGCACAGATACGCAGTATTTT. The gene calls are TRBV11-2 and TRBJ2-3, with 10 bases fitting TRBD2. Per the germline V gene, CDR1 is SGHAT and CDR2 is FQNNGV. Trimming at V came to 5 bases and at J to 1 base, leaving 6 bases not matched to a gene. The CDR3 has 16 residues.

This clonotype has at least ten counts. The chain is built from TRBV2 and TRBJ2-3; 7 bases line up with TRBD1. Unmatched junction bases numbered 6, after V lost 9 bases and J lost 6 bases. From germline, CDR1 is SNHLY and CDR2 FYNNEI. This CDR3 spans 12 amino acids. CDR3 nucleotides: TGTGCCAGAGGGGACAGAAGGGATACGCAGTATTTT. It specifies CARGDRRDTQYF.

The rearrangement links TRBV18 to TRBJ1-4; 7 positions match TRBD1. Germline loops: CDR1 KGHSH, CDR2 LQKENI. The CDR3 length is 15 residues. The ends lost 4 bases at V and 7 bases at J; junction bases unmatched: 9. The CDR3 DNA sequence: TGTGCCAGCTCACTCTACAGGGGCCTTCGTGAAAAACTGTTTTTT. Translating gives CASSLYRGLREKLFF.

On this clonotype: At one of its ends the junction is not consistent with the germline gene, which may arise from a read error. The V call is TRBV5-1, the J call TRBJ1-4, with D maybe TRBD1 (5 bases). The CDR3 contains 16 residues. Germline V lookup: CDR1 SGHRS, CDR2 YFSETQ. The CDR3 region is CASSQQGITTNEILFF. In DNA, the CDR3 is TGCGCCAGCAGCCAGCAGGGAATTACAACTAATGAAATACTGTTTTTT.